This T cell receptor (beta chain) was recorded in a study of tumor and adjacent non-tumor tissue in lung cancer. About the research overall: Stage I to III disease affected roughly ten men and a handful of women aged roughly 31 to 85. Whole-study findings and limits: Top 100 clones took a larger repertoire share in normal lung. Shorter survival was associated with higher TCR diversity in tumors.

RNA was extracted from bulk tissue without any cell sorting. The normal lung tissue was taken more than 3 cm from the tumor edge. The library came from three nested PCR rounds adapted from ARM-PCR protocols. MiXCR, applied by TCRdb to the multiplex PCR reads, yields one record per CDR3 protein. The sample shows nearly 50,000 distinct CDR3 sequences, 64% of them seen only once. The germline V gene encodes CDR1 SGHKS and CDR2 YYEKEE (reference sequence). The CDR3 is 15 amino acids. V gave up 4 bases and J gave up 5 bases, with 18 bases separating them. This clonotype has at least ten counts. Its matching antigen is unknown.

The sequence was collected from a woman aged 70-85 years with non-small cell lung cancer. The chain links TRBV5-5 to TRBJ2-5; the D gene is possibly TRBD2 (6 bases). The sequenced sample consisted of distant non-tumor lung tissue. CDR3 coding DNA: TGTGCCAGCAGCCCCAGGTCCGAGGGGAGGGAGACCCAGTACTTC. It is translated as CASSPRSEGRETQYF.